The 2 T cell receptor beta chains below come from one sample, sequenced in a study of blood T cell repertoires in COVID-19. TCRdb's table, derived via immunoSEQ multiplex PCR, lists solely in-frame clones and lacks some. Of 300,000 or so clones in the sample, about 90% were seen once. Sequencing was performed on peripheral blood. Receptors originate from a man between 18 and 35 years old who had recovered from COVID-19.

The rearrangement joins TRBV9 to TRBJ2-6; 8 positions match TRBD2. V lost 1 base and J lost 4; bases outside the gene matches: 13. The CDR3 is 19 residues long. CDR1 SGDLS and CDR2 YYNGEE come from the germline V gene. CDR3 in amino acids: CASSVNRVTGGFGANVLTF. In nucleotides, the CDR3 is TGTGCCAGCAGCGTAAATCGGGTGACGGGAGGGTTCGGGGCCAACGTCCTGACTTTC.

V usage is TRBV5-4 and J usage is TRBJ2-2; 14 bases map to TRBD2. With 4 bases clipped from V and 6 bases from J, the junction kept 5 bases outside the gene matches. CDR3 size: 16 residues. Germline V gives CDR1 SGHNT, CDR2 YYREEE (reference sequence). CDR3 sequence: CASSVGLAGVAGELFF. The DNA of the CDR3 is TGTGCCAGCAGCGTGGGACTAGCGGGAGTGGCCGGGGAGCTGTTTTTT. The complete variable domain, with remaining parts taken from reference TRBV5-4 and TRBJ2-2, reads ETGVTQSPTHLIKTRGQQVTLRCSSQSGHNTVSWYQQALGQGPQFIFQYYREEENGRGNFPPRFSGLQFPNYSSELNVNALELDDSALYLCASSVGLAGVAGELFFGEGSRLTVL.